This T cell receptor (beta chain) derives from a study of blood T cell repertoires in COVID-19. The CDR3 has 13 amino acids. Germline trimming cut 6 bases from V and 7 bases from J; bases unmatched to any gene: 9. Germline CDR1 is SGHRS and CDR2 is YFSETQ. This clone occurred once. Authors' data handling: Amplification of reference gene primers was used by the study to estimate nucleated cell counts. Assay used: immunoSEQ multiplex PCR; TCRdb lists only in-frame clones, some missing. V, J and clone size are those of that table, while D and trimming were read from the DNA. Of a few hundred thousand clones listed, roughly nine tenths were seen once; the top ten hold approximately 2%.

The sample taken for sequencing was PBMCs or T cells enriched from blood (not recorded which). The chain joins TRBV5-1 to TRBJ2-5; 7 bases match TRBD1. The TCR sequence derives from a woman in her sixties who had recovered from COVID-19. The CDR3 DNA reads as TGCGCCAGCACCGACAGGGCGGGTGTGACCCAGTACTTC. It yields the protein CASTDRAGVTQYF.